This passage covers 10 T cell receptor beta chains from one sample sequenced in a study of cytomegalovirus exposure and HLA in healthy donors. Researchers ran the PCR with 60 Vbeta and 13 Jbeta primers. Generated by immunoSEQ multiplex PCR, the TCRdb table keeps only in-frame clones and is missing some. There are around 200,000 clones in the sample; roughly four fifths occur only once, and around 3.3% lies in the top ten. The sequenced material came from PBMCs. The receptors shown here come from a woman in her 30s in good health and CMV-seropositive.

The J gene is TRBJ1-2, the V gene TRBV28; 10 nucleotides agree with TRBD1. The CDR3 totals 14 residues. Germline values: CDR1 MDHEN, CDR2 SYDVKM. J was trimmed by 4 bases and V by 2 bases; bases with no gene match: 1. The CDR3 loop is CASSLGDRGYGYTF. The CDR3 DNA reads as TGTGCCAGCAGTTTAGGGGACAGGGGCTATGGCTACACCTTC.

This sequence joins TRBV6-6 and TRBJ1-5, with D possibly TRBD1 on 5 matching bases. CDR3 length: 14 amino acids. V was pared by 6 bases and J by 0 bases, with 9 bases between. Germline-derived CDR1 and CDR2 are MNHNY and SVGAGI (reference sequence). CDR3 protein: CASSQDISNQPQHF. CDR3 nucleotide sequence: TGTGCCAGCAGCCAGGACATTAGCAATCAGCCCCAGCATTTT.

The rearrangement links TRBV5-4 to TRBJ2-7; weak D call: TRBD1 (6 bases). Germline CDR1 and CDR2: SGHNT and YYREEE (reference sequence). With 4 bases removed from V and 5 bases from J, the gap between germline ends came to 16 bases. The CDR3 has 14 residues. The CDR3 is CASSARGLTHEQYF. Here the CDR3 DNA reads TGTGCCAGCAGCGCCAGGGGTCTAACCCACGAGCAGTACTTC.

The J gene is TRBJ1-1, the V gene TRBV18; 11 nucleotides agree with TRBD1. The V segment lost 3 bases and the J segment 7 bases; nucleotides outside the gene matches: 4. Germline V gives CDR1 KGHSH, CDR2 LQKENI. The CDR3 loop spans 14 amino acids. CDR3 sequence (DNA): TGTGCCAGCTCACCTGGGACAGGGGGGATTGAAGCTTTCTTT. This gives the protein CASSPGTGGIEAFF. The full variable domain, its missing parts supplied by reference TRBV18 and TRBJ1-1, is NAGVMQNPRHLVRRRGQEARLRCSPMKGHSHVYWYRQLPEEGLKFMVYLQKENIIDESGMPKERFSAEFPKEGPSILRIQQVVRGDSAAYFCASSPGTGGIEAFFGQGTRLTVV.

This chain joins TRBV4-2 and TRBJ1-1; tentative D call: TRBD1 (5 bases). The CDR3 sequence is 19 residues long. Germline lookup yields CDR1 LGHNA and CDR2 YNFKEQ. Deletions cut 0 bases from V and 6 bases from J, with 26 bases between. The CDR3 DNA follows: TGTGCCAGCAGCCAAGATAATGGTGGTGGGGCAGGGAGGGGACCTGAAGCTTTCTTT. It yields the protein CASSQDNGGGAGRGPEAFF.

This clone has only one observation. The chain is built from TRBV11-2 and TRBJ2-2, with 9 bases lining up with TRBD1. The germline gives CDR1 SGHAT, CDR2 FQNNGV. J gave up 5 bases and V 4 bases, and 8 bases lay outside the gene matches. The CDR3 totals 16 residues. The chain's CDR3 is CASSSPGQGITGELFF. The CDR3 nucleotides read TGTGCCAGCAGCTCGCCGGGACAGGGAATAACCGGGGAGCTGTTTTTT.

The V gene is TRBV7-9, the J gene TRBJ2-5, with TRBD1 matching over 7 bases. This CDR3 is 14 amino acids long. V lost 2 bases to trimming and J lost 3 bases; unmatched junction nucleotides: 3. The germline V gene encodes CDR1 SEHNR and CDR2 FQNEAQ (reference sequence). DNA of the CDR3: TGTGCCAGCAGCTTAAGGGGGCAAGAAGAGACCCAGTACTTC. Translated: CASSLRGQEETQYF.

This clone was detected once. CDR3 in amino acids: CASSWDRAYEQYF. The CDR3 DNA reads TGCGCCAGCAGCTGGGACAGGGCCTACGAGCAGTACTTC. This sequence joins TRBV5-1 and TRBJ2-5; 9 bases agree with TRBD1. The assigned J gene may be wrong: the sequence end matches TRBJ2-7 better. CDR1 and CDR2 (germline): SGHRS, YFSETQ. The length of the CDR3 is 13 residues.

The chain has TRBV5-1 and TRBJ2-5; maybe TRBD2 (5 bases). CDR1 SGHRS and CDR2 YFSETQ come from the germline V gene. Trimming pared 0 bases from V and 9 bases from J, leaving 18 bases between. The CDR3 runs to 15 residues. The CDR3 spells CASSLVAAGGEAQYF. The CDR3 DNA reads as TGCGCCAGCAGCTTGGTAGCCGCAGGAGGCGAGGCCCAGTACTTC.

The chain uses TRBV5-4 and TRBJ1-1, with 7 bases identical to TRBD1. Germline V gene lookup returns CDR1 SGHNT and CDR2 YYREEE (reference sequence). The CDR3 spans 15 residues. V lost 4 bases, J lost 1 base, and 7 bases stayed unmatched. The CDR3 protein is CASSRDRVTNTEAFF. As DNA, the CDR3 is TGTGCCAGCAGCAGAGACAGGGTAACGAACACTGAAGCTTTCTTT.